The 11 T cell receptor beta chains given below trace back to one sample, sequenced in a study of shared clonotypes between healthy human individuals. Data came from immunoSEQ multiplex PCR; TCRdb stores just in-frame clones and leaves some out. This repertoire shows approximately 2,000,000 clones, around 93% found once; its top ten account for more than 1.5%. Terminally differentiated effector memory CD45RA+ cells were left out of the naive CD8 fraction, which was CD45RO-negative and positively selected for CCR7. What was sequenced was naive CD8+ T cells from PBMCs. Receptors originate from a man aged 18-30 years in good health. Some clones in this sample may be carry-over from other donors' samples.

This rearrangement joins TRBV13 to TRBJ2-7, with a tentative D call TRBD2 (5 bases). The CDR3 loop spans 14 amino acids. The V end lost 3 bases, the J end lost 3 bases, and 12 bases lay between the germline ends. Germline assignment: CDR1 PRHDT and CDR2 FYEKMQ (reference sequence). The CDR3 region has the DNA TGTGCCAGCAGCTTGCGAGGGAATCACTACGAGCAGTACTTC. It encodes CASSLRGNHYEQYF.

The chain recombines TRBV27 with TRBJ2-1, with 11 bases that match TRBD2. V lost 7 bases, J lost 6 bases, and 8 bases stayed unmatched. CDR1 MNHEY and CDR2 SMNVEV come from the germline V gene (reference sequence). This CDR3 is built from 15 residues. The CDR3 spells CASTFGLAGLNEQFF. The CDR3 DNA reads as TGTGCCAGCACATTCGGACTAGCGGGCCTCAATGAGCAGTTCTTC.

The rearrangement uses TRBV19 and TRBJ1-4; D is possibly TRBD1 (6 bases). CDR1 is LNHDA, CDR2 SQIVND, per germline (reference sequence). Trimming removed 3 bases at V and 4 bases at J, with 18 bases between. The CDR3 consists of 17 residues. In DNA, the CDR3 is TGTGCCAGTAGTATCTCGGGGACAAATGGAGTTAATGAAAAACTGTTTTTT. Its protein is CASSISGTNGVNEKLFF.

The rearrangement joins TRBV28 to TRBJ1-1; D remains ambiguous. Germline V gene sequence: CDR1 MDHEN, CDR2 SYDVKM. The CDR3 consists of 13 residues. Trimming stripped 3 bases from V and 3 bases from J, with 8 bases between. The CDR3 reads CASSFGKHTEAFF. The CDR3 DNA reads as TGTGCCAGCAGTTTCGGCAAACACACTGAAGCTTTCTTT.

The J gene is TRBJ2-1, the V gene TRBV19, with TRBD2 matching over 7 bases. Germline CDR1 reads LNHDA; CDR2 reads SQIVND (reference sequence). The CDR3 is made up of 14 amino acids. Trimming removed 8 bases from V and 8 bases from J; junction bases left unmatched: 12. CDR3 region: CASSLAVPADEQFF. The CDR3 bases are TGTGCCAGTTCCCTAGCGGTCCCAGCGGATGAGCAGTTCTTC.

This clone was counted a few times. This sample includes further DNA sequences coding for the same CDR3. CDR3 in DNA: TGTGCCAGCAGCTTGGGGGGCTACGAGCAGTACTTC. This codes for CASSLGGYEQYF. This rearrangement joins TRBV5-4 to TRBJ2-7; D is unclear. The CDR3 runs to 12 residues. The germline gives CDR1 SGHNT, CDR2 YYREEE (reference sequence). The V end lost 0 bases, the J end lost 3 bases, and 4 bases lay between the germline ends.

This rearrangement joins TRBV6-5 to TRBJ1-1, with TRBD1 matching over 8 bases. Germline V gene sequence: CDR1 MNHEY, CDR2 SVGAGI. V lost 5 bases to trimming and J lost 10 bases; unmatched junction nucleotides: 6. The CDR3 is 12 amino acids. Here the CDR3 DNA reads TGTGCCAGCAGTACATCCGGGACAGGAGCTTTCTTT. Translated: CASSTSGTGAFF.

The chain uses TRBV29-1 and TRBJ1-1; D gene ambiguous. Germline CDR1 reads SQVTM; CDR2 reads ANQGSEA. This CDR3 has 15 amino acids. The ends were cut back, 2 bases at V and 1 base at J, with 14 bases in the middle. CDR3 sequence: CSVEFGRAANTEAFF. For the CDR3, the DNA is TGCAGCGTTGAATTTGGGAGGGCGGCGAACACTGAAGCTTTCTTT.

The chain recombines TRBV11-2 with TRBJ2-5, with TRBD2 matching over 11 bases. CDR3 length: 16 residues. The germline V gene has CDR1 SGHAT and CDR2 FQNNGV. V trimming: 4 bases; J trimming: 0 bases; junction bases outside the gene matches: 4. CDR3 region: CASSSPGLADQETQYF. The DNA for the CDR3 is TGTGCCAGCAGCTCTCCGGGACTAGCGGACCAAGAGACCCAGTACTTC.

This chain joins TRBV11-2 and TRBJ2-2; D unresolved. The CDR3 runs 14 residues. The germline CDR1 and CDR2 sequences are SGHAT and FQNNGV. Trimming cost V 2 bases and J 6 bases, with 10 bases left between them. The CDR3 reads CASSLYPMAGELFF. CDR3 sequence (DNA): TGTGCCAGCAGCTTATACCCAATGGCCGGGGAGCTGTTTTTT.

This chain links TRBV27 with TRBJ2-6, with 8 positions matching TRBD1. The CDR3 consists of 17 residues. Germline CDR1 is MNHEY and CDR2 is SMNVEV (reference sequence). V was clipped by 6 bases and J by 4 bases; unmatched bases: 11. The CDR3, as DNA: TGTGCCAGCAGGGCATACCAGGGGGCGGTAGGGGCCAACGTCCTGACTTTC. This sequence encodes CASRAYQGAVGANVLTF.